This is a list of T cell receptor beta chains from one sample in a study of blood T cells in healthy people across ages. MiXCR was run by TCRdb on the 5' RACE reads, yielding one entry per CDR3 protein. The sample has approximately 800,000 distinct CDR3 sequences, around 36% seen once. Material: blood. Receptors originate from a young man in good health. Each CDR3 is given with its conserved first and last residue. D genes are given only for firm matches. Clone size, where shown, is once, few, many, or a class for clones that have expanded.

j_call,clone_size,d_call,v_call,cdr3_nt,cdr3_aa
TRBJ1-2,many,TRBD1,TRBV29-1,TGCAGCGTCGGACAGGGACCTTATGGCTACACCTTC,CSVGQGPYGYTF
TRBJ2-7,few,TRBD2,TRBV12-3/TRBV12-4,TGTGCCAGCAGTCCCCTTAGCGGGGGGGGGTACGAGCAGTACTTC,CASSPLSGGGYEQYF
TRBJ2-7,.,.,TRBV20-1,TGCAGTGCTAGAGAAAGCGGAGAGTACAATGAGCAGTACTTC,CSARESGEYNEQYF
TRBJ2-5,.,.,TRBV4-1,TGCGCCAGCAGTGGTGGGGCAGTAGAGACCCAGTACTTC,CASSGGAVETQYF
TRBJ2-3,.,TRBD2,TRBV18,TGTGCCAGCTCCGTTGCGGGGGGGCGCACAGATACGCAGTATTTT,CASSVAGGRTDTQYF
TRBJ2-5,.,TRBD1,TRBV2,TGTGCCAGCAGTGGGTGGACAGGGAATCGAGAGACCCAGTACTTC,CASSGWTGNRETQYF
TRBJ2-5,many,.,TRBV10-3,TGTGCCATTCTGGGGGGACAAGAGACCCAGTACTTC,CAILGGQETQYF
TRBJ2-6,.,TRBD1,TRBV7-2,TGTGCCAGCAGCTTAGTCCCGACAGGGACTGGGGCCAACGTCCTGACTTTC,CASSLVPTGTGANVLTF
TRBJ1-2,.,.,TRBV12-3/TRBV12-4,TGTGCCAGCAGTCCCACGGGGTCCGCTGTTCCCCTCTATGGCTACACCTTC,CASSPTGSAVPLYGYTF
TRBJ2-7,many,.,TRBV20-1,TGCAGTGCTAGAGATCGACAGGGAGGCGAGGGGCAGTACTTC,CSARDRQGGEGQYF
TRBJ1-1,.,.,TRBV12-3/TRBV12-4,TGTGCCAGCACCTCAACAGGATTTGGCACTGAAGCTTTCTTT,CASTSTGFGTEAFF
TRBJ1-2,few,.,TRBV4-3,TGCGCCAGCAGCCAAGATTTTTCAGCTAACTATGGCTACACCTTC,CASSQDFSANYGYTF
TRBJ2-1,.,.,TRBV4-2,TGTACCAGCACCGCGGGACTGGGGCTTGTCCATGAGCAGTTCTTC,CTSTAGLGLVHEQFF
TRBJ1-2,.,.,TRBV4-1,TGCGCCAGCAGCCAACCGACAGCCAACTATGGCTACACCTTC,CASSQPTANYGYTF
TRBJ2-1,.,.,TRBV20-1,TGCAGTGCTAGAGATCAAATCCGGGGGGCGGTATGGAATGAGCAGTTCTTC,CSARDQIRGAVWNEQFF
TRBJ1-2,.,.,TRBV29-1,TGCAGCGATCCCAGGGGCCACTATGGCCACACCTTC,CSDPRGHYGHTF
TRBJ2-3,few,.,TRBV5-1,TGCGCCAGCGGCGGGGCTAACACAGATACGCAGTATTTT,CASGGANTDTQYF
TRBJ2-1,.,.,TRBV27,TGTGCCAGCAGTTCACTACTGGAGGGGGCGGTTGAGCAGTTCTTC,CASSSLLEGAVEQFF
TRBJ1-1,.,.,TRBV4-3,TGCGCCAGCGCCCCAAAGCGGAACACTGAAGCTTTCTTT,CASAPKRNTEAFF
TRBJ2-5,few,TRBD1,TRBV6-8,TGTGCCAGCAGTAAGGACAGGTGGGAGACCCAGTACTTC,CASSKDRWETQYF
TRBJ1-4,.,TRBD1,TRBV7-9,TGTGCCAGCAGCTTTCGGACAGGTCGAACCTCAACTAATGAAAAACTGTTTTTT,CASSFRTGRTSTNEKLFF
TRBJ1-2,.,.,TRBV27,TGTGCCAGCAGTTTATCGGGGCGGGACTATGGCTACACCTTC,CASSLSGRDYGYTF
TRBJ1-2,many,.,TRBV20-1,TGCAGTGCTGAAGGCGGGACACACGGACCGTATGGCTACACCTTC,CSAEGGTHGPYGYTF
TRBJ2-3,few,TRBD2,TRBV20-1,TGCAGTGCTAGAGATCTCGGGAGGGGAGGCACAGATACGCAGTATTTT,CSARDLGRGGTDTQYF
TRBJ1-6,.,.,TRBV20-1,TGCAGTGCTAGAGACAGGGAATCAAATTCACCCCTCCACTTT,CSARDRESNSPLHF
TRBJ2-7,few,TRBD1,TRBV20-1,TGCAGTGCTAGTCCGGGACAGAGTTTGTACTTC,CSASPGQSLYF
TRBJ2-7,many,.,TRBV10-3,TGTGCCATCAGTGACATAGCGGCAAGTTCCTACGAGCAGTACTTC,CAISDIAASSYEQYF
TRBJ2-7,many,TRBD1,TRBV6-5,TGTGCCAGCAGTTACACCGGGACAGGGCTGCGGACCTACGAGCAGTACTTC,CASSYTGTGLRTYEQYF
TRBJ2-1,.,TRBD1,TRBV11-3,TGTGCCAGCAGCTTAGATGGACAGGGGGAGCAGTTCTTC,CASSLDGQGEQFF
TRBJ2-7,few,TRBD2,TRBV6-4,TGTGCCAGCAGAATTAGCGGGGGGAGCTCCTACAATGAGCAGTACTTC,CASRISGGSSYNEQYF